The 29 T cell receptor beta chains below come from one sample, sequenced in a study of blood T cell repertoires in COVID-19 (dated by TCRdb to the early 2020s). Library construction relied on the immunoSEQ multiplex PCR assay. The table was pulled from immuneACCESS by TCRdb, which kept in-frame rearrangements only. Such tables lose some clones; where checked, under half of the loss comes from unresolved V genes, and the rest has no known cause. The sample table holds 200,000 to 250,000 clones, of which approximately 90% were seen once. Jointly, the top ten make up about 0.8% of the sample. The material sequenced was peripheral blood. Receptors were obtained from a man in his 60s with COVID-19, enrolled during active disease.

The V gene is TRBV7-8, the J gene TRBJ2-1; D is perhaps TRBD1 or TRBD2 (7 bases each). The germline gives CDR1 SGHVS, CDR2 FQNEAQ. CDR3 size: 13 residues. V shed 5 bases and J shed 8 bases, with 13 bases lying between them. CDR3 region: CASSQGGAYEQFF. For the CDR3, the DNA is TGTGCCAGCAGCCAGGGGGGGGCTTATGAGCAGTTCTTC.

The CDR3 region is CASSRRGIYNSPLHF. The CDR3 coding sequence is TGTGCCAGCAGCCGACGGGGGATATATAATTCACCCCTCCACTTT. The chain combines TRBV7-3 with TRBJ1-6, with a possible D match to TRBD1 (5 bases). Between the trimmed V and J ends, which lost 5 bases and 4 bases, there was a span of 12 bases. Germline V gives CDR1 SGHTA, CDR2 FQGTGA. The CDR3 length is 15 residues. Variable domain in full (rest from reference TRBV7-3 and TRBJ1-6): GAGVSQTPSNKVTEKGKYVELRCDPISGHTALYWYRQSLGQGPEFLIYFQGTGAADDSGLPNDRFFAVRPEGSVSTLKIQRTERGDSAVYLCASSRRGIYNSPLHFGNGTRLTVT.

V usage is TRBV5-5 and J usage is TRBJ1-2; 9 positions agree with TRBD1. With 2 bases clipped from V and 2 bases from J, the junction kept 1 base outside the gene matches. The germline CDR1 and CDR2 sequences are SGHKS and YYEKEE (reference sequence). CDR3 length: 14 residues. Written as DNA, the CDR3 is TGTGCCAGCAGCTTTACAGGGGGCAACTATGGCTACACCTTC. This gives the protein CASSFTGGNYGYTF.

The chain is built from TRBV29-1 and TRBJ2-7, with 10 bases matching TRBD1. The CDR3 length is 16 residues. V dropped 5 bases and J dropped 2; count of bases not matched to a gene: 12. CDR1 and CDR2 (germline): SQVTM, ANQGSEA. CDR3 residues: CSVLRDRGERAYEQYF. The CDR3 nucleotides read TGCAGCGTTCTCCGGGACAGGGGTGAGCGGGCCTACGAGCAGTACTTC.

CDR3 nucleotide sequence: TGTGCCAGCAGGAGTCTTTCGAACACCGGGGAGCTGTTTTTT. Translating it yields CASRSLSNTGELFF. The rearrangement links TRBV27 to TRBJ2-2; D is unclear. Germline V CDR1 and CDR2: MNHEY, SMNVEV (reference sequence). The CDR3 runs to 14 residues. The V end lost 6 bases, the J end lost 0 bases, and 8 bases lay between the germline ends.

This clone was seen only once. This rearrangement joins TRBV6-6 to TRBJ2-7, with 14 bases aligning to TRBD2. CDR3 size: 16 residues. Trimming at V came to 5 bases and at J to 5 bases, leaving 8 bases not matched to a gene. CDR1 MNHNY and CDR2 SVGAGI come from the germline V gene (reference sequence). CDR3 in amino acids: CASSRLAGGPVDEQYF. DNA of the CDR3: TGTGCCAGCAGTAGACTAGCGGGAGGGCCGGTCGACGAGCAGTACTTC.

This clone was seen more than once but under ten times. The V call is TRBV18, the J call TRBJ2-6, with a weak D call TRBD1 (5 bases). V was trimmed by 1 base and J by 4 bases, leaving 11 bases between them. This CDR3 comprises 16 residues. Germline V lookup: CDR1 KGHSH, CDR2 LQKENI. CDR3 in DNA: TGTGCCAGCTCACCACGTTCTGGGGCAGGGGCCAACGTCCTGACTTTC. Its protein product is CASSPRSGAGANVLTF.

The chain uses TRBV9 and TRBJ2-6; 10 nucleotides line up with TRBD1. This CDR3 region has 17 residues. Germline V gene data show CDR1 as SGDLS and CDR2 as YYNGEE. Unmatched junction bases numbered 8, after V lost 4 bases and J lost 4 bases. CDR3 sequence (DNA): TGTGCCAGCAGCCCTCGACAGGGGGCGTCGGGGGCCAACGTCCTGACTTTC. It is translated as CASSPRQGASGANVLTF.

The chain links TRBV18 to TRBJ2-1; the D is unclear. In germline, CDR1 is KGHSH, CDR2 LQKENI. V was shortened by 6 bases and J by 6 bases, with 12 bases between the two germline ends. The CDR3 spans 13 residues. DNA for the CDR3: TGTGCCAGCTCGCGTGAGGTGGGCAATGAGCAGTTCTTC. It translates to CASSREVGNEQFF.

V is TRBV10-1 and J is TRBJ2-1; TRBD2 might be the D (5 bases). V gave up 3 bases and J gave up 0 bases, with 12 bases separating them. Germline V gives CDR1 WNHNN, CDR2 SYGVQD (reference sequence). CDR3 length equals 16 residues. CDR3 in amino acids: CASSEDLGSSYNEQFF. The CDR3 DNA follows: TGCGCCAGCAGTGAAGATCTTGGGAGCTCCTACAATGAGCAGTTCTTC.

This clone has only one observation. This chain uses TRBV5-1 with TRBJ2-5, with 11 bases aligning to TRBD2. The CDR3 is made up of 18 amino acids. Germline values: CDR1 SGHRS, CDR2 YFSETQ. V was pared by 0 bases and J by 1 base, with 8 bases of the junction left unmatched. CDR3 DNA sequence: TGCGCCAGCAGCTTGGGAAGGGCTAGCGGGGGGTTCCAAGAGACCCAGTACTTC. Translation gives CASSLGRASGGFQETQYF.

This chain connects TRBV4-3 to TRBJ2-1; 7 bases align to TRBD2. CDR1 LGHNA and CDR2 YSLEER come from the germline V gene. J lost 4 bases, V lost 0 bases, and 9 bases had no gene match. The CDR3 has 17 residues. Written as DNA, the CDR3 is TGCGCCAGCAGCCAAGATCAAACCCTAGCGGTATACAATGAGCAGTTCTTC. This translates into CASSQDQTLAVYNEQFF.

This chain's CDR3 is CASSFPGLVESEQYF. The CDR3 DNA sequence: TGTGCCAGCAGTTTCCCTGGACTAGTCGAATCCGAGCAGTACTTC. V is TRBV28 and J is TRBJ2-7, with TRBD2 matching over 7 bases. CDR1 is MDHEN, CDR2 SYDVKM, per germline. V shed 3 bases, J shed 6 bases, and the junction held 11 bases outside the gene matches. The CDR3 length is 15 residues.

The chain combines TRBV19 with TRBJ2-1, with 10 bases that match TRBD1. Germline CDR1 LNHDA, CDR2 SQIVND (reference sequence). This CDR3 is 15 amino acids long. Trimming at V came to 7 bases and at J to 3 bases, leaving 6 bases not matched to a gene. The CDR3 DNA is TGTGCCAGTATGCTACGGACAGGGGGCTACAATGAGCAGTTCTTC. Translation gives CASMLRTGGYNEQFF. Drawing the rest from reference TRBV19 and TRBJ2-1, the complete variable domain is DGGITQSPKYLFRKEGQNVTLSCEQNLNHDAMYWYRQDPGQGLRLIYYSQIVNDFQKGDIAEGYSVSREKKESFPLTVTSAQKNPTAFYLCASMLRTGGYNEQFFGPGTRLTVL.

The chain has TRBV28 and TRBJ1-4; D gene ambiguous. Trimming stripped 6 bases from V and 8 bases from J, with 22 bases between. The CDR3 is made up of 16 amino acids. Germline loops: CDR1 MDHEN, CDR2 SYDVKM. The CDR3 spells CASSPSEGRLNEKLFF. The CDR3 nucleotides read TGTGCCAGCAGCCCGTCTGAGGGCCGTTTAAACGAAAAACTGTTTTTT.

The V and J genes are TRBV29-1 and TRBJ2-1; possible D gene TRBD2, 5 bases. Germline assignment: CDR1 SQVTM and CDR2 ANQGSEA. The V gene lost 8 bases and the J gene lost 0 bases, with 17 bases spanning the gap. This CDR3 spans 15 amino acids. In DNA, the CDR3 is TGCAGCTCCCCGGTAGGGAGTAGCTCCTACAATGAGCAGTTCTTC. Its translation: CSSPVGSSSYNEQFF.

This rearrangement joins TRBV30 to TRBJ2-7; 9 bases agree with TRBD2. This CDR3 has 14 amino acids. From germline, CDR1 is GTSNPN and CDR2 SVGIG (reference sequence). The V gene end was trimmed by 6 bases and the J gene end by 4 bases; junction bases not matched to a gene: 10. CDR3 protein: CACLSGSGLYEQYF. CDR3 in DNA: TGTGCCTGCCTTAGCGGGAGTGGATTGTACGAGCAGTACTTC.

The V call is TRBV3-1 (or the pseudogene TRBV3-2), the J call TRBJ1-3, with no clear D. V lost 0 bases to trimming and J lost 4 bases, with 10 bases between them. The germline V gene has CDR1 LGHDT and CDR2 YNNKEL (reference sequence). The CDR3 consists of 15 residues. The CDR3 sequence: CASSQDRHSGNTIYF. The CDR3 nucleotides read TGTGCCAGCAGCCAAGACAGACATTCGGGAAACACCATATATTTT.

A single count supports this clone. The V gene is TRBV19, the J gene TRBJ2-7; possible D gene TRBD2, 5 bases. CDR1 and CDR2 (germline): LNHDA, SQIVND (reference sequence). This CDR3 comprises 11 residues. The V and J ends lost 2 bases and 13 bases respectively, with 12 bases between them. The CDR3: CASSITGILYF. The CDR3 DNA follows: TGTGCCAGTAGTATAACCGGGATCTTATACTTC.

The chain recombines TRBV5-4 with TRBJ2-7, with 7 nucleotides matching TRBD1. The CDR3 consists of 14 residues. Per the germline V gene, CDR1 is SGHNT and CDR2 is YYREEE (reference sequence). V lost 4 bases, J lost 3 bases, and 7 bases stayed unmatched. CDR3 residues: CASSRAQGIYEQYF. Written as DNA, the CDR3 is TGTGCCAGCAGCCGAGCACAGGGGATCTACGAGCAGTACTTC. The full variable domain, its missing parts supplied by reference TRBV5-4 and TRBJ2-7, is ETGVTQSPTHLIKTRGQQVTLRCSSQSGHNTVSWYQQALGQGPQFIFQYYREEENGRGNFPPRFSGLQFPNYSSELNVNALELDDSALYLCASSRAQGIYEQYFGPGTRLTVT.

The CDR3 loop reads CASSGRLAGLTDTQYF. The CDR3 DNA reads TGTGCCAGCAGCGGACGACTAGCGGGGCTCACAGATACGCAGTATTTT. The rearrangement joins TRBV9 to TRBJ2-3; 11 nucleotides agree with TRBD2. CDR3 length: 16 residues. Germline V lookup: CDR1 SGDLS, CDR2 YYNGEE. The J segment lost 2 bases and the V segment lost 3 bases, leaving 5 bases of the junction unmatched. Using reference TRBV9 and TRBJ2-3 for the parts outside the CDR3, the full variable domain is DSGVTQTPKHLITATGQRVTLRCSPRSGDLSVYWYQQSLDQGLQFLIQYYNGEERAKGNILERFSAQQFPDLHSELNLSSLELGDSALYFCASSGRLAGLTDTQYFGPGTRLTVL.

Concerning this clone: In the same sample, other DNA sequences code for this CDR3. The chain has TRBV6-5 and TRBJ1-1; weak D call: TRBD1 (6 bases). The germline V and J ends were trimmed by 6 bases and 1 base, with 9 bases remaining between them. This CDR3 comprises 13 residues. The germline gives CDR1 MNHEY, CDR2 SVGAGI. CDR3 sequence reads: CASSLQGNTEAFF. The CDR3, as DNA: TGTGCCAGCAGCCTACAGGGGAACACTGAAGCTTTCTTT.

This sequence joins TRBV7-2 and TRBJ1-5, with 7 bases aligning to TRBD1. CDR1 and CDR2 (germline): SGHTA, FQGNSA. The CDR3 contains 14 residues. With V trimmed by 5 bases and J by 2 bases, 3 bases remained unmatched. CDR3 in amino acids: CASSRGQGNQPQHF. In DNA form, the CDR3 reads TGTGCCAGCAGCCGCGGACAGGGCAATCAGCCCCAGCATTTT.

V and J are TRBV5-6 and TRBJ2-7; TRBD2 matches at 14 bases. Unmatched junction bases numbered 7, after V lost 4 bases and J lost 4 bases. This CDR3 contains 16 residues. CDR1 is SGHDT, CDR2 YYEEEE, per germline. The CDR3 DNA is TGTGCCAGCAGCCACGGGACTAGCGGGAGTAAGTACGAGCAGTACTTC. The encoded protein is CASSHGTSGSKYEQYF.

The rearrangement joins TRBV3-1 (or the pseudogene TRBV3-2) to TRBJ2-2; D is possibly TRBD2 (5 bases). This CDR3 comprises 12 residues. Trimming took 8 bases from V and 6 from J, leaving 10 bases between them. Germline CDR1 and CDR2: LGHDT and YNNKEL (reference sequence). The CDR3: CASWSGSGELFF. The CDR3 DNA is TGTGCCAGCTGGTCGGGGTCCGGGGAGCTGTTTTTT.

The chain joins TRBV6-2 or TRBV6-3 to TRBJ1-6; TRBD1 matches at 7 bases. The V gene's germline CDR1 is MNHEY and CDR2 SVGEGT. J was trimmed by 1 base and V by 5 bases; bases with no gene match: 5. This CDR3 is 16 amino acids long. CDR3 nucleotides: TGTGCCAGCAGTCGGAGGGGGCGATCCTATAATTCACCCCTCCACTTT. It translates to CASSRRGRSYNSPLHF.

The chain joins TRBV9 to TRBJ1-1, with no clear D. With 0 bases removed from V and 1 base from J, the gap between germline ends came to 10 bases. The CDR3 length is 15 residues. Germline CDR1 SGDLS, CDR2 YYNGEE. Written as DNA, the CDR3 is TGTGCCAGCAGCGTAGACCAGGCAACGAACACTGAAGCTTTCTTT. It encodes CASSVDQATNTEAFF.

V is TRBV6-5 and J is TRBJ1-1, with 7 bases matching TRBD1. The CDR3 covers 15 residues. The junction had 6 bases not matched to a gene; V was cut back by 4 bases and J by 1 base. Per germline, CDR1 MNHEY and CDR2 SVGAGI. The CDR3 loop is CASSFGQARNTEAFF. The CDR3 DNA follows: TGTGCCAGCAGTTTCGGACAGGCCAGGAACACTGAAGCTTTCTTT.

This clone appeared a single time. This chain uses TRBV7-9 with TRBJ2-1; 10 bases are shared with TRBD2. This CDR3 comprises 15 residues. J was trimmed by 6 bases and V by 2 bases; bases with no gene match: 4. CDR1 and CDR2 from the germline V gene are SEHNR and FQNEAQ (reference sequence). CDR3 coding DNA: TGTGCCAGCAGCTTACAGCGGGGGGGACTCAATGAGCAGTTCTTC. Its protein product is CASSLQRGGLNEQFF.